The rows below give T cell receptor beta chains drawn from one sample of a study of vaccination and CD4 T cells after COVID-19. Their cognate antigens are unknown. TCRdb re-derived calls from the PCR reads in MiXCR, one entry per CDR3 protein. The table lists about 17,000 distinct CDR3 sequences, roughly 51% of them singletons. The sample taken for sequencing was CD4+ T cells from blood, cultured in vitro. The receptors here all came from a human donor who had recovered from COVID-19. CDR3s include the opening cysteine and the closing phenylalanine or tryptophan. Fields, in order: CDR3 length, D gene, V gene, J gene, clone size, CDR3 DNA, CDR3 protein. The D gene is left open where the match is weak. Rows give clone size only sometimes, using once, few, many, or a class for an expanded clone.

17	TRBD1	TRBV19	TRBJ1-2	NA	TGTGCCAGTAGTATAGGAGGAGGGACAGTAACTTACTATGGCTACACCTTC	CASSIGGGTVTYYGYTF
15	TRBD1	TRBV19	TRBJ1-1	few	TGTGCCAGTAGTATACAGGGGGCGTGGAACACTGAAGCTTTCTTT	CASSIQGAWNTEAFF
13	TRBD1	TRBV10-3	TRBJ1-1	NA	TGTGCCACGACGGGACAGCCGAACACTGAAGCTTTCTTT	CATTGQPNTEAFF
16	TRBD2	TRBV24-1	TRBJ2-7	NA	TGTGCCACCAGTGATACGGTCACTAGCGGGAGAGGTGAGCAGTACTTC	CATSDTVTSGRGEQYF
15	NA	TRBV20-1	TRBJ1-2	NA	TGCAGTGCTACCACAGGGAACTGGGGGAGTTATGGCTACACCTTC	CSATTGNWGSYGYTF
14	TRBD2	TRBV7-9	TRBJ2-3	NA	TGTGCCAGCAGCGAGACTAGCGGTGGAGATACGCAGTATTTT	CASSETSGGDTQYF
13	NA	TRBV5-6	TRBJ2-7	NA	TGTGCCAGCAGCTTGGCGGGAAACTACGAGCAGTACTTC	CASSLAGNYEQYF
13	TRBD1	TRBV20-1	TRBJ2-3	few	TGCAGTGCTAGACAGGGGGGCACAGATACGCAGTATTTT	CSARQGGTDTQYF
16	NA	TRBV6-1	TRBJ1-6	few	TGTGCCAGCACCCCAAGTGGAACAGCCTATAATTCACCCCTCCACTTT	CASTPSGTAYNSPLHF
13	TRBD1	TRBV27	TRBJ1-6	NA	TGTGCCAGCAGTGTGACAGGGGGTTCACCCCTCCACTTT	CASSVTGGSPLHF
13	NA	TRBV24-1	TRBJ2-7	NA	TGTGCCACCAGTGACGCGGGACTTTACGAGCAGTACTTC	CATSDAGLYEQYF
16	TRBD1	TRBV20-1	TRBJ2-5	once	TGCAGTGCTCCGATGTCTGGACAGGGAGACCAAGAGACCCAGTACTTC	CSAPMSGQGDQETQYF
12	NA	TRBV12-3/TRBV12-4	TRBJ2-1	NA	TGTGCCAGCAGGGAAGAGGACAATGAGCAGTTCTTC	CASREEDNEQFF
14	TRBD1	TRBV20-1	TRBJ2-1	NA	TGCAGTGCTTCCCCGGGACAGGGCGTCAATGAGCAGTTCTTC	CSASPGQGVNEQFF
14	TRBD1	TRBV5-4	TRBJ2-3	NA	TGTGCCAGCAGCCCGGGACAGCACTCAGATACGCAGTATTTT	CASSPGQHSDTQYF
16	TRBD2	TRBV27	TRBJ2-7	once	TGTGCCAGCAGTCTGACTAGCGGGAGCGGTTTTTACGAGCAGTACTTC	CASSLTSGSGFYEQYF
14	TRBD1	TRBV24-1	TRBJ1-2	NA	TGTGCCACCAGTGATTTACGACAGGGGAATGGCTACACCTTC	CATSDLRQGNGYTF
14	TRBD1	TRBV6-1	TRBJ1-1	NA	TGTGCCAGCAGTGCTACAGGGGAGGACACTGAAGCTTTCTTT	CASSATGEDTEAFF
15	TRBD2	TRBV7-9	TRBJ2-3	NA	TGTGCCAGCAGCTGGACGGGGGGGGCTGGCGATACGCAGTATTTT	CASSWTGGAGDTQYF
20	TRBD2	TRBV7-3	TRBJ2-1	NA	TGTGCCAGCAGCTCGCGATCGGGACTAGCGGGAGGGGGTAGGATCAATGAGCAGTTCTTC	CASSSRSGLAGGGRINEQFF
16	TRBD2	TRBV11-1	TRBJ2-7	NA	TGTGCCAGCAGCCCCGAACTAGCGGGAGGGCCTTGCGAGCAGTACTTC	CASSPELAGGPCEQYF
14	TRBD1	TRBV11-2	TRBJ1-1	NA	TGTGCCAGCAGCCTTACAACAGGGGACACTGAAGCTTTCTTT	CASSLTTGDTEAFF
13	TRBD1	TRBV20-1	TRBJ1-2	NA	TGCAGTGCTGCTACGGACAGGGTCTATGGCTACACCTTC	CSAATDRVYGYTF
14	TRBD1	TRBV2	TRBJ2-1	NA	TGTGCCAGCAGCACGGGACAGCAAAACAATGAGCAGTTCTTC	CASSTGQQNNEQFF
14	NA	TRBV7-2	TRBJ2-3	few	TGTGCCAGCAGCCCATCCTTGATAGGGGCTACGCAGTATTTT	CASSPSLIGATQYF
14	TRBD2	TRBV7-2	TRBJ2-7	NA	TGTGCCAGCAGCTCACGCGGGGGGGCCTACGAGCAGTACTTC	CASSSRGGAYEQYF
14	TRBD1	TRBV7-9	TRBJ1-1	few	TGTGCCAGCAGCTTACTGACAGGGAGCACTGAAGCTTTCTTT	CASSLLTGSTEAFF
13	NA	TRBV28	TRBJ2-7	NA	TGTGCCAGCAAAGAGGGACCTCGCTACGAGCAGTACTTC	CASKEGPRYEQYF
13	NA	TRBV7-2	TRBJ2-5	large	TGTGCCAGCAGCTTATCCCTGGGGGAGACCCAGTACTTC	CASSLSLGETQYF
15	TRBD1	TRBV20-1	TRBJ2-3	NA	TGCAGTGCTAGAGTGTCAAGGGGGCCGGGGGATACGCAGTATTTT	CSARVSRGPGDTQYF
20	NA	TRBV27	TRBJ2-2	NA	TGTGCCAGCAGCCCTCCGAGAAAGGGACTTCTGTATACGAACACCGGGGAGCTGTTTTTT	CASSPPRKGLLYTNTGELFF